Presented here are 5 T cell receptor beta chains from one specimen sequenced in a study of cytomegalovirus exposure and HLA in healthy donors (TCRdb year 2017). Library prep was done by the immunoSEQ multiplex PCR assay. For the multiplex PCR, a mixture combining 60 forward primers for TCR Vbeta segments and 13 reverse primers for TCR Jbeta segments was used. TCRdb stores this immuneACCESS table with in-frame sequences only. Part of the clones is absent; in the studies checked, under half of the shortfall reflects unresolved V genes, and no reason is known for the rest. The sample profile shows more than 95,000 clones; under 85% of them were found once. Together, the top ten hold about 4% of the sample. Sequencing was done on a sample of PBMCs. The source is a man aged 45-60 years in good health and CMV-seropositive.

Of note for this clone: The junction differs from germline at one of its ends, possibly a read error. V usage is TRBV7-9 and J usage is TRBJ2-3; 13 bases are a match to TRBD2. The CDR3 covers 16 residues. Germline V gives CDR1 SEHNR, CDR2 FQNEAQ (reference sequence). CDR3 loop: CSSSRGTSGNTDTQYF. CDR3 coding DNA: TGTTCCAGCAGCCGTGGGACTAGCGGGAACACAGATACGCAGTATTTT.

This chain joins TRBV9 and TRBJ2-1; 9 bases line up with TRBD2. Trimming took 0 bases from V and 0 from J; bases not matched to a gene: 13. The CDR3 covers 20 residues. Germline V gene sequence: CDR1 SGDLS, CDR2 YYNGEE. The CDR3 loop is CASSVGAGGPVRSSYNEQFF. The CDR3 coding sequence is TGTGCCAGCAGCGTAGGGGCGGGAGGGCCGGTTCGAAGCTCCTACAATGAGCAGTTCTTC.

The sample holds a few counts of this clone. V and J are TRBV9 and TRBJ2-3; the D gene is possibly TRBD2 (6 bases). Germline loops: CDR1 SGDLS, CDR2 YYNGEE. The CDR3 has 14 residues. V was clipped by 0 bases and J by 4 bases, with 9 bases between them. CDR3 DNA sequence: TGTGCCAGCAGCGTAGATCCGGGGGCAGATACGCAGTATTTT. Translation: CASSVDPGADTQYF.

The chain joins TRBV28 to TRBJ1-4; 7 bases fit TRBD1. CDR3 size: 15 residues. The germline V gene has CDR1 MDHEN and CDR2 SYDVKM. Unmatched junction bases numbered 7, after V lost 5 bases and J lost 4 bases. The CDR3 loop reads CASSPGGQINEKLFF. The CDR3, as DNA: TGTGCCAGCAGTCCAGGGGGTCAGATTAATGAAAAACTGTTTTTT.

The chain links TRBV12-5 to TRBJ1-1, with D possibly being TRBD1 (5 bases). The V end was cut by 3 bases, the J end by 6 bases, with 11 bases between. The length of the CDR3 is 13 residues. Looked up from germline, CDR1 is LGHNT and CDR2 is FRNRAP. This chain's CDR3 is CASGLGAGAEAFF. CDR3 coding DNA: TGTGCTAGTGGTTTAGGGGCGGGGGCTGAAGCTTTCTTT.